One sample yielded the 22 T cell receptor beta chains listed below, sequenced in a study of cytomegalovirus exposure and HLA in healthy donors (dated by TCRdb to 2016 to 2017). To prepare the library, the immunoSEQ multiplex PCR assay was applied. TCRdb retrieved this table from immuneACCESS and kept in-frame rearrangements only. Not all clones are present; in checked studies, unresolved V genes account for under half, and no reason is known for the remainder. The table for this sample lists 100,000 to 150,000 clones; around 95% of them were counted only once. Jointly, the top ten make up 1.5% to 2% of the sample. Sequenced input: PBMCs. These receptors were obtained from a man in his late teens or twenties in good health and CMV-seronegative.

The chain links TRBV13 to TRBJ2-2; 15 bases are a match to TRBD2. The length of the CDR3 is 20 residues. CDR1 and CDR2 from the germline V gene are PRHDT and FYEKMQ (reference sequence). J lost 2 bases, V lost 7 bases, and 14 bases had no gene match. The CDR3 region is CASMGRTGLAGGPNTGELFF. In DNA, the CDR3 is TGTGCCAGCATGGGACGTACGGGACTAGCGGGAGGCCCTAACACCGGGGAGCTGTTTTTT.

This chain links TRBV11-2 with TRBJ1-1; D might be TRBD1 (5 bases). The CDR3 covers 15 residues. Germline V CDR1 and CDR2: SGHAT, FQNNGV. Between the trimmed V and J ends, which lost 4 bases and 6 bases, there was a span of 18 bases. The CDR3 nucleotides are TGTGCCAGCAGCTCCAAGGGGCTCCTGGGTCCTGAAGCTTTCTTT. The encoded protein is CASSSKGLLGPEAFF.

This chain joins TRBV4-1 and TRBJ2-1; 9 nucleotides agree with TRBD2. The CDR3 consists of 18 residues. The germline CDR1 and CDR2 sequences are MGHRA and YSYEKL. V shed 4 bases, J shed 7 bases, and the junction held 17 bases outside the gene matches. The CDR3 coding sequence is TGCGCCAGCAGCCTCATCCCCGGGGTAGCGGGAGTAATGAATGAGCAGTTCTTC. The encoded protein is CASSLIPGVAGVMNEQFF.

The chain joins TRBV4-1 to TRBJ1-5; tentative D call: TRBD1 (5 bases). Germline CDR1 and CDR2: MGHRA and YSYEKL. Deletions cut 1 base from V and 4 bases from J, with 11 bases between. This CDR3 region has 15 residues. The chain's CDR3 is CASSQVSGPNQPQHF. The CDR3 region has the DNA TGCGCCAGCAGCCAAGTCTCAGGGCCTAATCAGCCCCAGCATTTT.

The chain is built from TRBV5-1 and TRBJ2-2; TRBD1 is a possible D gene (6 bases). The germline V gene has CDR1 SGHRS and CDR2 YFSETQ. V was cut by 3 bases and J by 4 bases, with 13 bases left in between. The CDR3 is 15 residues long. The CDR3 sequence: CASSWDKAGTGELFF. In DNA form, the CDR3 reads TGCGCCAGCAGCTGGGACAAGGCGGGCACCGGGGAGCTGTTTTTT.

The chain uses TRBV7-2 and TRBJ2-5; D remains ambiguous. This CDR3 is 13 amino acids long. Germline loops: CDR1 SGHTA, CDR2 FQGNSA. Trimming stripped 5 bases from V and 5 bases from J, with 12 bases between. CDR3 protein: CASSISPGETQYF. The CDR3 region has the DNA TGTGCCAGCAGCATTTCCCCCGGGGAGACCCAGTACTTC.

The chain combines TRBV5-1 with TRBJ2-3; D is unclear. The CDR3 is 16 amino acids. V shed 0 bases and J shed 0 bases, with 11 bases lying between them. CDR1 and CDR2 (germline): SGHRS, YFSETQ. The CDR3 DNA reads TGCGCCAGCAGCTTGGTCCGAGCGCAGAGCACAGATACGCAGTATTTT. Its protein is CASSLVRAQSTDTQYF.

The V call is TRBV15, the J call TRBJ1-5, with a possible D match to TRBD1 (6 bases). This CDR3 contains 16 residues. Per the germline V gene, CDR1 is LNHNV and CDR2 is YYDKDF (reference sequence). V lost 3 bases, J lost 3 bases, and 15 bases lay in between. The CDR3 protein is CATSSGDRRYNQPQHF. CDR3 sequence (DNA): TGTGCCACCAGCAGTGGCGACAGGAGGTACAATCAGCCCCAGCATTTT.

This chain joins TRBV7-3 and TRBJ2-1; 14 nucleotides agree with TRBD2. Germline CDR1 reads SGHTA; CDR2 reads FQGTGA. The CDR3 spans 15 residues. The V gene end was trimmed by 7 bases and the J gene end by 8 bases; junction bases not matched to a gene: 7. CDR3 in DNA: TGTGCCAGCACCGGGACTAGCGGGAGCTTGGATGAGCAGTTCTTC. This translates into CASTGTSGSLDEQFF.

The chain carries TRBV6-7 and TRBJ2-7, with 11 bases identical to TRBD1. TRBV6-7 is placed among ORFs of uncertain function. CDR3 length equals 16 residues. The V segment lost 2 bases and the J segment 1 base; nucleotides outside the gene matches: 4. The CDR3 loop is CASSYHRDRGSYEQYF. Here the CDR3 DNA reads TGTGCCAGCAGTTACCACCGGGACAGGGGGTCCTACGAGCAGTACTTC.

V usage is TRBV9 and J usage is TRBJ2-1, with a weak D call TRBD1 (5 bases). Between the trimmed V and J ends, which lost 1 base and 0 bases, there was a span of 11 bases. Germline V gene sequence: CDR1 SGDLS, CDR2 YYNGEE. The length of the CDR3 is 16 residues. Here the CDR3 reads CASSVNRNNSYNEQFF. CDR3 nucleotide sequence: TGTGCCAGCAGCGTAAACAGGAACAACTCCTACAATGAGCAGTTCTTC.

V and J are TRBV18 and TRBJ2-7; a weak D match, TRBD2 (6 bases). V dropped 3 bases and J dropped 6 bases, with 6 bases sitting between them. The CDR3 covers 11 residues. CDR1 is KGHSH and CDR2 is LQKENI in the germline V gene. CDR3 coding DNA: TGTGCCAGCTCACCGGAGGGCGAGCAGTACTTC. This encodes CASSPEGEQYF.

J is TRBJ2-7 and V is TRBV11-1; 8 bases map to TRBD1. The CDR3 is 15 residues long. The trim removed 7 bases at V and 2 bases at J, leaving 10 bases unmatched. Per the germline V gene, CDR1 is SGHAT and CDR2 is FQDESV (reference sequence). Here the CDR3 reads CASKTDRGATYEQYF. As DNA, the CDR3 is TGTGCCAGCAAGACAGACAGGGGTGCTACCTACGAGCAGTACTTC. The complete variable domain, with remaining parts taken from reference TRBV11-1 and TRBJ2-7, reads EAEVAQSPRYKITEKSQAVAFWCDPISGHATLYWYRQILGQGPELLVQFQDESVVDDSQLPKDRFSAERLKGVDSTLKIQPAELGDSAMYLCASKTDRGATYEQYFGPGTRLTVT.

J is TRBJ1-2 and V is TRBV28, with TRBD1 matching 10 bases. The J segment lost 2 bases and the V segment lost 11 bases, leaving 2 bases of the junction unmatched. Looked up from germline, CDR1 is MDHEN and CDR2 is SYDVKM. The CDR3 extends over 12 amino acids. This CDR3 is CASTGGNYGYTF. The CDR3 region has the DNA TGTGCCTCGACAGGGGGCAACTATGGCTACACCTTC.

V gene TRBV7-6 combines with J gene TRBJ2-1; a possible D gene is TRBD2 (6 bases). This CDR3 contains 14 residues. Germline CDR1 reads SGHVS; CDR2 reads FNYEAQ. Trimming cost V 7 bases and J 5 bases, with 15 bases left between them. For the CDR3, the DNA is TGTGCCAGCACCATAGAGGTAGCGGACAATGAGCAGTTCTTC. This codes for CASTIEVADNEQFF.

The chain links TRBV7-8 to TRBJ1-5, with TRBD1 matching over 7 bases. V lost 4 bases to trimming and J lost 4 bases; unmatched junction nucleotides: 4. Germline-derived CDR1 and CDR2 are SGHVS and FQNEAQ. The CDR3 is 14 residues long. The CDR3 sequence: CASSSHRGNQPQHF. The CDR3 nucleotides read TGTGCCAGCAGCTCTCACAGGGGTAATCAGCCCCAGCATTTT.

The chain couples TRBV15 to TRBJ1-3; D unclear. The germline V gene has CDR1 LNHNV and CDR2 YYDKDF (reference sequence). The CDR3 has 14 residues. Between the trimmed V and J ends, which lost 5 bases and 4 bases, there was a span of 12 bases. CDR3 sequence (DNA): TGTGCCACCAGCTTCGTCAGTCCAGGAAACACCATATATTTT. Its translation: CATSFVSPGNTIYF. Together with reference TRBV15 and TRBJ1-3, the CDR3 gives the full variable domain: DAMVIQNPRYQVTQFGKPVTLSCSQTLNHNVMYWYQQKSSQAPKLLFHYYDKDFNNEADTPDNFQSRRPNTSFCFLDIRSPGLGDTAMYLCATSFVSPGNTIYFGEGSWLTVV.

V usage is TRBV9 and J usage is TRBJ1-2, with 7 positions matching TRBD1. This CDR3 is 15 amino acids long. V lost 3 bases to trimming and J lost 4 bases; unmatched junction nucleotides: 9. The germline V gene has CDR1 SGDLS and CDR2 YYNGEE. The CDR3 coding sequence is TGTGCCAGCAGCGAGGGATCGGGACAGATCTATGGCTACACCTTC. Its translation: CASSEGSGQIYGYTF.

The V call is TRBV19, the J call TRBJ1-1; 8 bases align to TRBD1. The germline V gene encodes CDR1 LNHDA and CDR2 SQIVND (reference sequence). V lost 6 bases to trimming and J lost 7 bases; unmatched junction nucleotides: 10. The CDR3 is 14 amino acids. CDR3 sequence (DNA): TGTGCCAGTAGGGCCGGGACAGGTCACCGTGAAGCTTTCTTT. Amino acid sequence: CASRAGTGHREAFF.

The chain is built from TRBV7-2 and TRBJ1-5; no firm D call. The CDR3 loop spans 16 amino acids. Per the germline V gene, CDR1 is SGHTA and CDR2 is FQGNSA. Trimming took 2 bases from V and 1 from J, leaving 12 bases between them. CDR3 sequence: CASSLTGVVSNQPQHF. CDR3 nucleotides: TGTGCCAGCAGCTTAACCGGGGTTGTCAGCAATCAGCCCCAGCATTTT.

V and J are TRBV7-9 and TRBJ2-7, with TRBD2 matching 9 bases. V lost 3 bases to trimming and J lost 1 base; unmatched junction nucleotides: 4. CDR3 length: 15 amino acids. Per the germline V gene, CDR1 is SEHNR and CDR2 is FQNEAQ (reference sequence). The CDR3 DNA reads as TGTGCCAGCAGCTTTAGCGGGAGTCCTTCCTACGAGCAGTACTTC. The encoded protein is CASSFSGSPSYEQYF.

This clone showed up just once. The CDR3: CASSFGREYEQYF. DNA for the CDR3: TGTGCCAGCAGTTTCGGACGGGAGTACGAGCAGTACTTC. The chain employs TRBV28 and TRBJ2-7; a weak D match, TRBD2 (6 bases). The germline CDR1 and CDR2 sequences are MDHEN and SYDVKM. This CDR3 is built from 13 residues. The germline V and J ends were trimmed by 3 bases and 4 bases, with 10 bases remaining between them.